This entry lists 24 T cell receptor beta chains sequenced from one sample in a study of cytomegalovirus exposure and HLA in healthy donors. The PCR used 60 Vbeta and 13 Jbeta primers. Here immunoSEQ multiplex PCR was the method, and the copy in TCRdb shows in-frame clones only, minus some. Across over 100,000 clones, the top ten clones capture approximately 1.6% of the sample. Sequencing was done on a sample of PBMCs. Receptors were obtained from a woman between 40 and 50 years old in good health and CMV-seropositive.

The CDR3 sequence: CASSLEGASGEKLFF. The CDR3 region has the DNA TGTGCCAGCAGCTTGGAGGGGGCTTCAGGTGAAAAACTGTTTTTT. The J gene is TRBJ1-4, the V gene TRBV5-8; TRBD1 aligns across 7 bases. Unmatched junction bases numbered 6, after V lost 0 bases and J lost 7 bases. This CDR3 is built from 15 residues. Germline CDR1 reads SGHTS; CDR2 reads YDEGEE.

J is TRBJ2-7 and V is TRBV7-2; D possibly corresponds to TRBD2 (5 bases). This CDR3 is 16 amino acids long. The germline gives CDR1 SGHTA, CDR2 FQGNSA. V dropped 3 bases and J dropped 0 bases, with 15 bases sitting between them. CDR3 nucleotides: TGTGCCAGCAGCTTGTTAGGGAGCGGAGGCTCCTACGAGCAGTACTTC. Amino acid sequence: CASSLLGSGGSYEQYF.

The chain recombines TRBV27 with TRBJ2-5; 8 bases line up with TRBD2. The CDR3 covers 14 residues. Germline CDR1 and CDR2: MNHEY and SMNVEV (reference sequence). Trimming took 8 bases from V and 3 from J; bases not matched to a gene: 8. The CDR3 region is CASSDSGKEETQYF. The CDR3 DNA follows: TGTGCCAGCTCGGATAGCGGGAAGGAAGAGACCCAGTACTTC.

This rearrangement joins TRBV28 to TRBJ2-1, with D uncertain. This CDR3 has 16 amino acids. Germline CDR1 and CDR2: MDHEN and SYDVKM. The V gene lost 7 bases and the J gene lost 3 bases, with 19 bases spanning the gap. The CDR3 DNA reads as TGTGCCAGCACGGCCCTTTCGGGTGCCCTCTACAATGAGCAGTTCTTC. This translates into CASTALSGALYNEQFF. The full variable domain, with the rest looked up from reference TRBV28 and TRBJ2-1, is DVKVTQSSRYLVKRTGEKVFLECVQDMDHENMFWYRQDPGLGLRLIYFSYDVKMKEKGDIPEGYSVSREKKERFSLILESASTNQTSMYLCASTALSGALYNEQFFGPGTRLTVL.

The chain has TRBV9 and TRBJ1-1, with D hard to call. Germline values: CDR1 SGDLS, CDR2 YYNGEE. Trimming took 4 bases from V and 1 from J, leaving 17 bases between them. The CDR3 totals 16 residues. CDR3 coding DNA: TGTGCCAGCAGCCCACCATGGCGGGTTGGGAACACTGAAGCTTTCTTT. Encoded protein: CASSPPWRVGNTEAFF.

A word on this clone: Other DNA sequences in the same sample also yield this CDR3. V gene TRBV7-9 combines with J gene TRBJ2-7; TRBD2 might be the D (5 bases). This CDR3 has 15 amino acids. Germline V CDR1 and CDR2: SEHNR, FQNEAQ (reference sequence). V lost 0 bases to trimming and J lost 0 bases, with 9 bases between them. In DNA, the CDR3 is TGTGCCAGCAGCTTAGCGGCGGGTAGCTCCTACGAGCAGTACTTC. Protein product: CASSLAAGSSYEQYF.

The rearrangement uses TRBV6-4 and TRBJ2-1, with TRBD1 matching 11 bases. CDR3 length equals 15 residues. Germline lookup yields CDR1 MRHNA and CDR2 SNTAGT. J gave up 6 bases and V 0 bases, and 1 base lay outside the gene matches. CDR3 coding DNA: TGTGCCAGCAGTGACTCCGGGACAGGGGGCAATGAGCAGTTCTTC. Amino acid sequence: CASSDSGTGGNEQFF.

V is TRBV4-1 and J is TRBJ1-3, with D uncertain. Germline V gene data show CDR1 as MGHRA and CDR2 as YSYEKL. The CDR3 runs 15 residues. V shed 0 bases and J shed 2 bases, with 8 bases lying between them. The CDR3 loop is CASSQDSGTGNTIYF. CDR3 bases: TGCGCCAGCAGCCAAGATTCCGGTACTGGAAACACCATATATTTT.

The chain combines TRBV28 with TRBJ1-2, with TRBD1 matching over 9 bases. This CDR3 region has 16 residues. Germline V gene data show CDR1 as MDHEN and CDR2 as SYDVKM. The trim removed 5 bases at V and 3 bases at J, leaving 10 bases unmatched. The CDR3 sequence: CASSRRGGQGYYGYTF. The CDR3 region has the DNA TGTGCCAGCAGTCGCCGGGGGGGACAGGGTTACTATGGCTACACCTTC.

In regard to this clone: One end of the junction does not line up with germline, which may come from a read error. V is TRBV19 and J is TRBJ2-4; 8 bases match TRBD1. The CDR3 runs 16 residues. Germline values: CDR1 LNHDA, CDR2 SQIVND (reference sequence). CDR3 sequence reads: CAGSFGQGVARNIQYF. Written as DNA, the CDR3 is TGTGCCGGTAGTTTCGGACAGGGCGTAGCCCGAAACATTCAGTACTTC.

This chain links TRBV7-9 with TRBJ2-7; 11 positions match TRBD2. Germline CDR1 is SEHNR and CDR2 is FQNEAQ (reference sequence). The J segment lost 6 bases and the V segment lost 5 bases, leaving 12 bases of the junction unmatched. This CDR3 has 16 residues. For the CDR3, the DNA is TGTGCCAGCAGCCAATCCGGCAGGACTAGCGGGCTCGAGCAGTACTTC. It specifies CASSQSGRTSGLEQYF.

The gene calls are TRBV6-1 and TRBJ2-7; 9 bases align to TRBD1. Germline CDR1 reads MNHNS; CDR2 reads SASEGT. The CDR3 runs 13 residues. The V gene end was trimmed by 6 bases and the J gene end by 2 bases; junction bases not matched to a gene: 2. CDR3 sequence: CASRGTGTYEQYF. The CDR3 DNA sequence: TGTGCCAGCAGAGGGACAGGGACCTACGAGCAGTACTTC.

The CDR3 loop is CASSVGTVGGYTF. DNA of the CDR3: TGTGCCAGCAGCGTCGGGACAGTTGGTGGCTACACCTTC. The rearrangement uses TRBV5-6 and TRBJ1-2; 7 positions match TRBD1. Germline CDR1 and CDR2: SGHDT and YYEEEE. CDR3 size: 13 residues. Losses at the gene ends were 4 bases for V and 7 bases for J; bases not matched to a gene: 7.

The chain recombines TRBV5-6 with TRBJ2-3; the D is unclear. The germline gives CDR1 SGHDT, CDR2 YYEEEE. V lost 0 bases, J lost 5 bases, and 13 bases lay in between. CDR3 length: 15 residues. The CDR3 bases are TGTGCCAGCAGCTTGGCCCGACTTATGGGAGATACGCAGTATTTT. Its protein product is CASSLARLMGDTQYF.

The CDR3 region is CASSVTGTNTEAFF. CDR3 in DNA: TGTGCCAGCAGCGTGACAGGGACGAACACTGAAGCTTTCTTT. This sequence joins TRBV6-4 and TRBJ1-1; 7 positions match TRBD1. The ends lost 6 bases at V and 1 base at J; junction bases unmatched: 5. In germline, CDR1 is MRHNA, CDR2 SNTAGT. This CDR3 has 14 residues.

This chain connects TRBV14 to TRBJ2-5; no clear D gene. The end of the DNA fits TRBJ2-7 better, so the J call may be wrong. The CDR3 extends over 13 amino acids. Germline V lookup: CDR1 SGHDN, CDR2 FVKESK. The CDR3 DNA reads TGTGCCAGCAGCCAAGAGAGCTTTCACGAGCAGTACTTC. Translated: CASSQESFHEQYF.

J is TRBJ2-5 and V is TRBV5-5, with 10 nucleotides matching TRBD1. The CDR3 has 16 amino acids. CDR1 and CDR2 from the germline V gene are SGHKS and YYEKEE (reference sequence). Germline trimming cut 4 bases from V and 2 bases from J; bases unmatched to any gene: 8. The CDR3 loop is CASSLLGQGQQETQYF. For the CDR3, the DNA is TGTGCCAGCAGCCTGCTGGGACAGGGGCAACAAGAGACCCAGTACTTC.

The chain recombines TRBV5-1 with TRBJ2-1; TRBD2 agrees at 9 bases. Per the germline V gene, CDR1 is SGHRS and CDR2 is YFSETQ. Trimming removed 4 bases from V and 5 bases from J; junction bases left unmatched: 7. CDR3 size: 15 residues. CDR3 region: CASSAIAGENNEQFF. DNA of the CDR3: TGCGCCAGCAGCGCCATAGCGGGGGAGAACAATGAGCAGTTCTTC.

The chain employs TRBV27 and TRBJ2-7; 9 nucleotides align to TRBD1. Trimming cost V 6 bases and J 3 bases; bases outside gene matches: 6. In germline, CDR1 is MNHEY, CDR2 SMNVEV (reference sequence). CDR3 length equals 14 residues. The CDR3 DNA reads as TGTGCCAGCAGACGGACAGGGGAGGACTACGAGCAGTACTTC. This gives the protein CASRRTGEDYEQYF.

This chain uses TRBV2 with TRBJ1-4, with D possibly matching TRBD1 (6 bases). The CDR3 has 14 amino acids. V was cut by 10 bases and J by 4 bases, with 16 bases left in between. CDR1 is SNHLY, CDR2 FYNNEI, per germline. CDR3 nucleotides: TGTGCCACCGGGACACCAAACTATAATGAAAAACTGTTTTTT. The encoded protein is CATGTPNYNEKLFF.

The V gene is TRBV28, the J gene TRBJ2-7, with TRBD2 as a possible D gene (5 bases). Looked up from germline, CDR1 is MDHEN and CDR2 is SYDVKM. The CDR3 spans 13 residues. Trimming removed 7 bases from V and 3 bases from J, with 13 bases in between. The CDR3 is CASNPPGGYEQYF. The CDR3 region has the DNA TGTGCCAGCAATCCGCCCGGAGGCTACGAGCAGTACTTC. Using reference TRBV28 and TRBJ2-7 for the parts outside the CDR3, the full variable domain is DVKVTQSSRYLVKRTGEKVFLECVQDMDHENMFWYRQDPGLGLRLIYFSYDVKMKEKGDIPEGYSVSREKKERFSLILESASTNQTSMYLCASNPPGGYEQYFGPGTRLTVT.

The chain recombines TRBV28 with TRBJ2-5; 9 positions match TRBD1. Germline trimming cut 5 bases from V and 5 bases from J; bases unmatched to any gene: 6. The germline CDR1 and CDR2 sequences are MDHEN and SYDVKM. CDR3 size: 14 residues. This chain's CDR3 is CASSGGQGRETQYF. The CDR3 nucleotides read TGTGCCAGCAGTGGCGGACAGGGGAGGGAGACCCAGTACTTC.

The V call is TRBV28, the J call TRBJ1-5; tentatively, D is TRBD1 (6 bases). The length of the CDR3 is 12 residues. The V gene's germline CDR1 is MDHEN and CDR2 SYDVKM. V was cut by 10 bases and J by 4 bases, with 11 bases left in between. This chain's CDR3 is CATRTVNQPQHF. CDR3 sequence (DNA): TGTGCCACTCGGACAGTAAATCAGCCCCAGCATTTT.

The chain uses TRBV27 and TRBJ2-5, with 9 bases that match TRBD1. CDR3 length: 15 residues. With V trimmed by 2 bases and J by 5 bases, 6 bases remained unmatched. Germline CDR1 reads MNHEY; CDR2 reads SMNVEV (reference sequence). DNA of the CDR3: TGTGCCAGCAGTTTAGGGGGGACAGGGAAGGAGACCCAGTACTTC. It translates to CASSLGGTGKETQYF.